This is a list of T cell receptor beta chains from one sample in a study of cytomegalovirus exposure and HLA in healthy donors. Assay: immunoSEQ multiplex PCR; the TCRdb copy retains only in-frame clones and omits some. The data contain about 160,000 clones, 65% to 80% of them seen just once; the ten biggest clones take up around 2%. Sequencing input: PBMCs. These receptors came from a female donor in good health and CMV-seronegative. Each CDR3 is given with its conserved first and last residue. D genes are given only for firm matches. Clone size is given for some rows only: seen once, a few or many times, or a class if the clone is expanded.

j_call: TRBJ1-2; clone_size: .; v_call: TRBV13; d_call: TRBD1; cdr3_nt: TGTGCCAGCAGCTCCGACAGGGGGCAGAATGGCTACACCTTC; cdr3_aa: CASSSDRGQNGYTF
j_call: TRBJ1-6; clone_size: .; v_call: TRBV19; d_call: .; cdr3_nt: TGTGCCAGTAGTATCCCCCCGAGACCCCTCCACTTT; cdr3_aa: CASSIPPRPLHF
j_call: TRBJ2-1; clone_size: few; v_call: TRBV19; d_call: .; cdr3_nt: TGTGCCAGTAGTCCCTCGACTCTCACCTACAATGAGCAGTTCTTC; cdr3_aa: CASSPSTLTYNEQFF
j_call: TRBJ2-2; clone_size: once; v_call: TRBV10-3; d_call: .; cdr3_nt: TGTGCCATCAGTGAGTCCCAACAGACCGGCGGGGAGCTGTTTTTT; cdr3_aa: CAISESQQTGGELFF
j_call: TRBJ2-3; clone_size: .; v_call: TRBV7-9; d_call: .; cdr3_nt: TGTGCCAGCAGCTTCCGGGGTGGTACAGATACGCAGTATTTT; cdr3_aa: CASSFRGGTDTQYF
j_call: TRBJ2-1; clone_size: few; v_call: TRBV25-1; d_call: TRBD2; cdr3_nt: TGTGCCAGCAGTGAAATAGCGGGGGGCTACTACAATGAGCAGTTCTTC; cdr3_aa: CASSEIAGGYYNEQFF
j_call: TRBJ1-2; clone_size: .; v_call: TRBV5-4; d_call: TRBD1; cdr3_nt: TGTGCCAGCACCGACGGGACAGCTAACTATGGCTACACCTTC; cdr3_aa: CASTDGTANYGYTF
j_call: TRBJ1-5; clone_size: .; v_call: TRBV6-1; d_call: .; cdr3_nt: TGTGCCAGCAGTGAAGGGAGGTCAGGCTGGAGCAATCAGCCCCAGCATTTT; cdr3_aa: CASSEGRSGWSNQPQHF
j_call: TRBJ2-5; clone_size: .; v_call: TRBV5-1; d_call: .; cdr3_nt: TGCGCCAGCAGCTTGACTTGGTACCAAGAGACCCAGTACTTC; cdr3_aa: CASSLTWYQETQYF
j_call: TRBJ1-3; clone_size: .; v_call: TRBV28; d_call: TRBD1; cdr3_nt: TGTGCCAGCAGGGGGGGACAGCCCGGAAACACCATATATTTT; cdr3_aa: CASRGGQPGNTIYF
j_call: TRBJ2-3; clone_size: .; v_call: TRBV13; d_call: TRBD2; cdr3_nt: TGTGCCAGCAGCTTACTAGCGGGAGCAGATACGCAGTATTTT; cdr3_aa: CASSLLAGADTQYF
j_call: TRBJ2-4; clone_size: .; v_call: TRBV30; d_call: TRBD2; cdr3_nt: TGTGCCTGGAGTGTAGACAGGACTAGCGGGGCTAGAAACATTCAGTACTTC; cdr3_aa: CAWSVDRTSGARNIQYF
j_call: TRBJ2-7; clone_size: .; v_call: TRBV7-9; d_call: .; cdr3_nt: TGTGCCAGCACTACCTTTCCGGGGATTAACTACGAGCAGTACTTC; cdr3_aa: CASTTFPGINYEQYF
j_call: TRBJ2-7; clone_size: .; v_call: TRBV7-8; d_call: TRBD2; cdr3_nt: TGTGCCAGCAACCCAAACTGGGGGGAGGGCCTCGGCGAGCAGTACTTC; cdr3_aa: CASNPNWGEGLGEQYF
j_call: TRBJ2-2; clone_size: .; v_call: TRBV7-3; d_call: .; cdr3_nt: TGTGCCAGCAGCTTATCAGGGGACACCGGGGAGCTGTTTTTT; cdr3_aa: CASSLSGDTGELFF
j_call: TRBJ1-2; clone_size: .; v_call: TRBV4-1; d_call: .; cdr3_nt: TGCGCCAGCAGCCAAGAAGCCGGAGCTAACTATGGCTACACCTTC; cdr3_aa: CASSQEAGANYGYTF
j_call: TRBJ1-1; clone_size: .; v_call: TRBV6-6; d_call: TRBD1; cdr3_nt: TGTGCCAGCAGTTTCAACCCGACAGGGGCGGACACTGAAGCTTTCTTT; cdr3_aa: CASSFNPTGADTEAFF
j_call: TRBJ1-3; clone_size: .; v_call: TRBV9; d_call: .; cdr3_nt: TGTGCCAGCAGCGAGAACAGGGTTCGTCCTGGAAACACCATATATTTT; cdr3_aa: CASSENRVRPGNTIYF
j_call: TRBJ2-5; clone_size: .; v_call: TRBV5-1; d_call: .; cdr3_nt: TGCGCCAGCAGCTTTACAAAACAAGAGACCCAGTACTTC; cdr3_aa: CASSFTKQETQYF
j_call: TRBJ1-4; clone_size: .; v_call: TRBV9; d_call: .; cdr3_nt: TGTGCCAGCAGCTTTGGGTTAGGTGGGGGGACTACTAGTAGTAATGAAAAACTGTTTTTT; cdr3_aa: CASSFGLGGGTTSSNEKLFF
j_call: TRBJ2-2; clone_size: .; v_call: TRBV9; d_call: TRBD1; cdr3_nt: TGTGCCAGCAGCGAGGGGGCTAGTGCCGGGGAGCTGTTTTTT; cdr3_aa: CASSEGASAGELFF
j_call: TRBJ2-5; clone_size: .; v_call: TRBV7-6; d_call: .; cdr3_nt: TGTGCCAGCAGCGCGGGGGCCGAGACCCAGTACTTC; cdr3_aa: CASSAGAETQYF
j_call: TRBJ2-7; clone_size: .; v_call: TRBV4-1; d_call: .; cdr3_nt: TGCGCCAGCAGCCCCTCACTAGCCTACGAGCAGTACTTC; cdr3_aa: CASSPSLAYEQYF
j_call: TRBJ2-7; clone_size: .; v_call: TRBV5-3; d_call: TRBD1; cdr3_nt: TGTGCCAGAAGCTTCCCGGGACAGGGCTACGAGCAGTACTTC; cdr3_aa: CARSFPGQGYEQYF
j_call: TRBJ1-1; clone_size: few; v_call: TRBV7-6; d_call: .; cdr3_nt: TGTGCCAGCAGCTTACGGGGGTGGAACACTGAAGCTTTCTTT; cdr3_aa: CASSLRGWNTEAFF
j_call: TRBJ1-3; clone_size: .; v_call: TRBV28; d_call: TRBD1; cdr3_nt: TGTGCCAGCAGTGCTTACAGGGGGCGTGGAAACACCATATATTTT; cdr3_aa: CASSAYRGRGNTIYF
j_call: TRBJ2-3; clone_size: few; v_call: TRBV25-1; d_call: TRBD2; cdr3_nt: TGTGCCAGCAGTGACCCTCGGGGGGTAGGAGATACGCAGTATTTT; cdr3_aa: CASSDPRGVGDTQYF
j_call: TRBJ2-3; clone_size: .; v_call: TRBV4-1; d_call: TRBD2; cdr3_nt: TGCGCCAGCAGCCAGGGACTAGCGGGGGCAGATACGCAGTATTTT; cdr3_aa: CASSQGLAGADTQYF
j_call: TRBJ1-1; clone_size: .; v_call: TRBV5-5; d_call: .; cdr3_nt: TGTGCCAGCAGCGCGGACACGAACACTGAAGCTTTCTTT; cdr3_aa: CASSADTNTEAFF
j_call: TRBJ2-7; clone_size: .; v_call: TRBV30; d_call: .; cdr3_nt: TGTGCCTGGGATCGGGGAAGGGTCTACTACGAGCAGTACTTC; cdr3_aa: CAWDRGRVYYEQYF
j_call: TRBJ1-3; clone_size: .; v_call: TRBV7-2; d_call: TRBD1; cdr3_nt: TGTGCCAGCAGCTTCCAAGGGACAGCCTCCAGCTCTGGAAACACCATATATTTT; cdr3_aa: CASSFQGTASSSGNTIYF
j_call: TRBJ1-1; clone_size: once; v_call: TRBV2; d_call: .; cdr3_nt: TGTGCCAGCAGTACGGGGGAGAACACTGAAGCTTTCTTT; cdr3_aa: CASSTGENTEAFF
j_call: TRBJ2-7; clone_size: .; v_call: TRBV5-5; d_call: TRBD2; cdr3_nt: TGTGCCAGCAGCCGCCGGGACGGGGGGGACGAGCAGTACTTC; cdr3_aa: CASSRRDGGDEQYF
j_call: TRBJ1-2; clone_size: .; v_call: TRBV27; d_call: .; cdr3_nt: TGTGCCAGCAGTCCCGGGACTCTCTATGGCTACACCTTC; cdr3_aa: CASSPGTLYGYTF
j_call: TRBJ2-7; clone_size: .; v_call: TRBV11-1; d_call: TRBD2; cdr3_nt: TGTGCCAGCAGTCAAGGACTAGCGGGAGGGATCTACGAGCAGTACTTC; cdr3_aa: CASSQGLAGGIYEQYF
j_call: TRBJ2-6; clone_size: .; v_call: TRBV2; d_call: TRBD2; cdr3_nt: TGTGCCAGCAGTAAATCGTCCGGGAGGGAGCCTGGGGCCAACGTCCTGACTTTC; cdr3_aa: CASSKSSGREPGANVLTF
j_call: TRBJ2-7; clone_size: .; v_call: TRBV5-4; d_call: TRBD1; cdr3_nt: TGTGCCACCCGGACAGGGGAGTCCTACGAGCAGTACTTC; cdr3_aa: CATRTGESYEQYF
j_call: TRBJ2-1; clone_size: .; v_call: TRBV4-1; d_call: TRBD1; cdr3_nt: TGCGCCAGCAGCCGTAACAGGGGTCCCTACAATGAGCAGTTCTTC; cdr3_aa: CASSRNRGPYNEQFF
j_call: TRBJ2-5; clone_size: .; v_call: TRBV29-1; d_call: TRBD1; cdr3_nt: TGCAGCGTTCGTGAGCAGGGGGATCGAGAGACCCAGTACTTC; cdr3_aa: CSVREQGDRETQYF
j_call: TRBJ1-2; clone_size: .; v_call: TRBV6-1; d_call: .; cdr3_nt: TGTGCCAGCAGTAATACAGGGAACTATGGCTACACCTTC; cdr3_aa: CASSNTGNYGYTF
j_call: TRBJ1-3; clone_size: .; v_call: TRBV7-9; d_call: .; cdr3_nt: TGTGCCAGCAGCCTGAGGACAGCAGGCGTGGACACCATATATTTT; cdr3_aa: CASSLRTAGVDTIYF
j_call: TRBJ2-1; clone_size: .; v_call: TRBV6-1; d_call: .; cdr3_nt: TGTGCCAGCAGTGAGGCCGATGAGCAGTTCTTC; cdr3_aa: CASSEADEQFF
j_call: TRBJ2-1; clone_size: .; v_call: TRBV11-3; d_call: .; cdr3_nt: TGTGCCAGCAGCGGACCCGGGATGGGGTACAATGAGCAGTTCTTC; cdr3_aa: CASSGPGMGYNEQFF
j_call: TRBJ2-2; clone_size: .; v_call: TRBV10-3; d_call: .; cdr3_nt: TGTGCCATCAGTGAGTCGTGGACAGACACCGGGGAGCTGTTTTTT; cdr3_aa: CAISESWTDTGELFF